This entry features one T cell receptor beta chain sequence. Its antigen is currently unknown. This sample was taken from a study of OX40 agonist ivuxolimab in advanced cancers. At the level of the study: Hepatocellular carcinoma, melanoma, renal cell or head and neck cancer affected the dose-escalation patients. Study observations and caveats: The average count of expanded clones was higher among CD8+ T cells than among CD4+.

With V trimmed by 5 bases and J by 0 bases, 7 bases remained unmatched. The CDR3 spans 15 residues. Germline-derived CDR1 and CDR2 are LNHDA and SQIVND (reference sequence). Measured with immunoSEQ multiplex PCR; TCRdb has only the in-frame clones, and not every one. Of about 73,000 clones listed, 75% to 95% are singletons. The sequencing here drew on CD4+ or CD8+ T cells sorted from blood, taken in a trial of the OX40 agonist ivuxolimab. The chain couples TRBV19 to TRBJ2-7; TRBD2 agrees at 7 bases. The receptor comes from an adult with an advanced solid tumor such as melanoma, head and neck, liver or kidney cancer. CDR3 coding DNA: TGTGCCAGTAGTTATCGAGCGGGGCACTCCTACGAGCAGTACTTC. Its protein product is CASSYRAGHSYEQYF.